The source of this T cell receptor (beta chain) is a study of shared clonotypes between healthy human individuals. In the study overall: Each donor contributed plates that comprised three CD4 naive, three CD4 memory, two CD8 naive and one CD8 memory.

Sequencing used immunoSEQ multiplex PCR; TCRdb keeps in-frame clones, though not all of them. The table lists 2 million to 3 million clones, approximately 90% of them singletons. To note about this clone: Its antigen is still unknown.

Study-level results: Sampling covered blood only; tissue repertoires likely differ. Clonotype sharing among the donors was expected to vary with sequencing depth. Larger richness was generally estimated for naive than memory subsets.

V gave up 9 bases and J gave up 2 bases, with 17 bases separating them. CDR3 length equals 15 residues. Germline CDR1 is LNHDA and CDR2 is SQIVND (reference sequence). This TCR was sampled from a man in his late teens or twenties in good health. The chain has TRBV19 and TRBJ1-5; D perhaps matches TRBD1 (6 bases). The specimen sequenced was naive CD4+ T cells sorted from blood. The subset here: CD45RA+ positively selected. The CDR3: CASRGRDIGNQPQHF. The CDR3 nucleotides read TGTGCCAGCAGAGGCCGGGACATTGGCAATCAGCCCCAGCATTTT.